This passage covers 25 T cell receptor beta chains from one sample sequenced in a study of shared clonotypes between healthy human individuals. Some clones are missing from TCRdb's copy, which holds only in-frame ones; the method was immunoSEQ multiplex PCR. The table shows hundreds of thousands of clones, with around 95% occurring only once. Naive CD8 cells comprised CD45RO-negative, CCR7-positively selected cells, excluding terminally differentiated effector memory CD45RA+ cells. Sequencing input: naive CD8+ T cells sorted from blood. These receptors were taken from a woman younger than 45 in good health.

The genes are TRBV13 and TRBJ2-1, with no clear D. Germline V lookup: CDR1 PRHDT, CDR2 FYEKMQ (reference sequence). This CDR3 has 15 residues. The V end lost 1 base, the J end lost 2 bases, and 9 bases lay between the germline ends. CDR3 loop: CASSLALSPYNEQFF. The CDR3 DNA is TGTGCCAGCAGCTTAGCCCTAAGTCCCTACAATGAGCAGTTCTTC.

In this sample, this clone turned up a few times. The same CDR3 is also encoded by other DNA sequences in this sample. V gene TRBV7-9 combines with J gene TRBJ2-7, with D unresolved. The CDR3 has 12 residues. V was pared by 1 base and J by 4 bases, with 5 bases between. CDR1 is SEHNR, CDR2 FQNEAQ, per germline (reference sequence). CDR3 DNA: TGTGCCAGCAGCTTAGTGGGGTACGAGCAGTACTTC. Its protein is CASSLVGYEQYF. The full variable domain, completed using reference TRBV7-9 and TRBJ2-7, is DTGVSQNPRHKITKRGQNVTFRCDPISEHNRLYWYRQTLGQGPEFLTYFQNEAQLEKSRLLSDRFSAERPKGSFSTLEIQRTEQGDSAMYLCASSLVGYEQYFGPGTRLTVT.

The rearrangement links TRBV7-9 to TRBJ2-7; a possible D gene is TRBD1 (5 bases). The germline gives CDR1 SEHNR, CDR2 FQNEAQ (reference sequence). The V end lost 1 base, the J end lost 5 bases, and 6 bases lay between the germline ends. This CDR3 contains 12 residues. The CDR3 loop reads CASSLGQNEQYF. The CDR3 region has the DNA TGTGCCAGCAGCTTAGGACAGAACGAGCAGTACTTC.

This chain joins TRBV10-3 and TRBJ2-5, with unresolved D. With the DNA end fitting TRBJ2-7 better, the J assignment may be wrong. CDR1 ENHRY and CDR2 SYGVKD come from the germline V gene. The CDR3 extends over 14 amino acids. CDR3: CAISEGKSSYEQYF. In DNA form, the CDR3 reads TGTGCCATCAGTGAAGGCAAGAGCTCCTACGAGCAGTACTTC.

The chain uses TRBV11-2 and TRBJ2-7; 10 nucleotides line up with TRBD2. This CDR3 is built from 14 residues. J gave up 4 bases and V 1 base, and 1 base lay outside the gene matches. The germline V gene encodes CDR1 SGHAT and CDR2 FQNNGV. This CDR3 is CASSLVAGGYEQYF. CDR3 in DNA: TGTGCCAGCAGCTTAGTAGCGGGAGGATACGAGCAGTACTTC. The full variable domain, in which reference TRBV11-2 and TRBJ2-7 provide the parts outside the CDR3, is EAGVAQSPRYKIIEKRQSVAFWCNPISGHATLYWYQQILGQGPKLLIQFQNNGVVDDSQLPKDRFSAERLKGVDSTLKIQPAKLEDSAVYLCASSLVAGGYEQYFGPGTRLTVT.

The chain employs TRBV27 and TRBJ2-7; 10 bases are shared with TRBD1. This CDR3 region has 16 residues. Germline V CDR1 and CDR2: MNHEY, SMNVEV (reference sequence). The ends lost 4 bases at V and 3 bases at J; junction bases unmatched: 9. The CDR3 sequence is CASSSTGTGANYEQYF. The DNA for the CDR3 is TGTGCCAGCAGTTCCACCGGGACAGGGGCAAACTACGAGCAGTACTTC.

The V and J genes are TRBV27 and TRBJ2-7; TRBD1 aligns across 10 bases. The V segment lost 3 bases and the J segment 7 bases; nucleotides outside the gene matches: 9. CDR3 length: 15 amino acids. Germline CDR1 reads MNHEY; CDR2 reads SMNVEV (reference sequence). The CDR3 sequence is CASSLDRQGAREQYF. CDR3 bases: TGTGCCAGCAGTTTGGACCGACAGGGGGCGAGGGAGCAGTACTTC.

The chain uses TRBV7-9 and TRBJ2-7; possibly TRBD1 for D (5 bases). CDR1 is SEHNR, CDR2 FQNEAQ, per germline (reference sequence). V lost 2 bases and J 7 bases, leaving 18 bases between the germline ends. The CDR3 contains 15 residues. The CDR3 protein is CASSLSGVSPGEQYF. The CDR3 nucleotides are TGTGCCAGCAGCTTAAGTGGGGTTTCTCCAGGGGAGCAGTACTTC.

The rearrangement links TRBV27 to TRBJ1-2, with 11 bases fitting TRBD1. The CDR3 consists of 15 residues. V trimming: 4 bases; J trimming: 4 bases; junction bases outside the gene matches: 5. In germline, CDR1 is MNHEY, CDR2 SMNVEV (reference sequence). The CDR3 DNA is TGTGCCAGCAGTTCTCGGGGGACAGGGGGCTATGGCTACACCTTC. Protein sequence: CASSSRGTGGYGYTF.

This chain connects TRBV27 to TRBJ2-7; a weak D match, TRBD2 (5 bases). The V gene's germline CDR1 is MNHEY and CDR2 SMNVEV (reference sequence). The V end was cut by 6 bases, the J end by 3 bases, with 21 bases between. The CDR3 contains 16 residues. The CDR3 reads CASSSPVMAGLYEQYF. The CDR3 DNA reads as TGTGCCAGCAGCTCACCTGTCATGGCGGGTCTCTACGAGCAGTACTTC.

The chain has TRBV13 and TRBJ2-7; D is perhaps TRBD1 or TRBD2 (5 bases each). Germline assignment: CDR1 PRHDT and CDR2 FYEKMQ (reference sequence). The V and J ends lost 10 bases and 0 bases respectively, with 16 bases between them. The CDR3 runs 14 residues. CDR3 bases: TGTGCCACCTTTCCCGGGACCCGCTCCTACGAGCAGTACTTC. Translation gives CATFPGTRSYEQYF.

V gene TRBV28 combines with J gene TRBJ2-5; 7 nucleotides match TRBD2. The J call is doubtful: the DNA matches TRBJ2-7 better. CDR1 is MDHEN, CDR2 SYDVKM, per germline. This CDR3 is built from 13 residues. CDR3 loop: CASRLAESYEQYF. The CDR3 DNA reads TGTGCCAGCAGGCTAGCGGAAAGTTACGAGCAGTACTTC.

The chain recombines TRBV2 with TRBJ2-5; either TRBD1 or TRBD2 may supply D (5 bases each). Germline CDR1 is SNHLY and CDR2 is FYNNEI. The CDR3 runs to 16 residues. V dropped 0 bases and J dropped 5 bases, with 16 bases sitting between them. CDR3 in amino acids: CASSEARRERFETQYF. The DNA for the CDR3 is TGTGCCAGCAGTGAAGCTCGCAGGGAGAGGTTTGAGACCCAGTACTTC.

This chain joins TRBV7-2 and TRBJ1-5; TRBD1 might be the D (6 bases). V was pared by 1 base and J by 0 bases, with 10 bases between. CDR1 and CDR2 (germline): SGHTA, FQGNSA. The CDR3 sequence is 16 residues long. The CDR3 protein is CASSLVPGDSNQPQHF. The CDR3 coding sequence is TGTGCCAGCAGCTTAGTACCAGGGGATAGCAATCAGCCCCAGCATTTT.

The genes are TRBV7-6 and TRBJ1-1, with TRBD1 matching over 8 bases. The CDR3 sequence is 15 residues long. Trimming cost V 5 bases and J 0 bases; bases outside gene matches: 5. CDR1 is SGHVS, CDR2 FNYEAQ, per germline. The CDR3 DNA sequence: TGTGCCAGCAGCCAAGACAGGGGCATGAACACTGAAGCTTTCTTT. It encodes CASSQDRGMNTEAFF.

This chain links TRBV6-5 with TRBJ1-4; TRBD1 is a possible D gene (5 bases). V was pared by 0 bases and J by 7 bases, with 12 bases between. CDR3 length: 15 residues. CDR1 MNHEY and CDR2 SVGAGI come from the germline V gene. CDR3 in DNA: TGTGCCAGCAGTTACTCGGGGGGGAGGGGTGAAAAACTGTTTTTT. The encoded protein is CASSYSGGRGEKLFF.

The chain combines TRBV9 with TRBJ1-1; D is unclear. This CDR3 region has 15 residues. The V gene's germline CDR1 is SGDLS and CDR2 YYNGEE. Trimming took off 0 bases at V and 6 bases at J, with 15 bases between the two ends. CDR3 sequence reads: CASSVVSHRDAEAFF. The CDR3 bases are TGTGCCAGCAGCGTAGTTTCACACCGAGACGCTGAAGCTTTCTTT.

The V and J genes are TRBV27 and TRBJ2-1; the match to TRBD2 covers 8 bases. CDR3 length: 15 amino acids. Germline-derived CDR1 and CDR2 are MNHEY and SMNVEV (reference sequence). V dropped 7 bases and J dropped 7; count of bases not matched to a gene: 12. CDR3 region: CASKRLASLGNEQFF. In DNA form, the CDR3 reads TGTGCCAGCAAACGACTAGCGTCCCTTGGGAATGAGCAGTTCTTC.

The rearrangement links TRBV28 to TRBJ2-1; 13 bases line up with TRBD2. The CDR3 extends over 19 amino acids. The germline CDR1 and CDR2 sequences are MDHEN and SYDVKM. V was pared by 5 bases and J by 0 bases, with 10 bases of the junction left unmatched. Here the CDR3 reads CASSAGTSGVASSYNEQFF. The DNA for the CDR3 is TGTGCCAGCAGTGCCGGGACTAGCGGGGTTGCAAGCTCCTACAATGAGCAGTTCTTC.

The chain employs TRBV11-2 and TRBJ2-1; D is possibly TRBD2 (6 bases). Germline assignment: CDR1 SGHAT and CDR2 FQNNGV. V was cut by 0 bases and J by 9 bases, with 9 bases left in between. The CDR3 is made up of 13 amino acids. The CDR3 DNA follows: TGTGCCAGCAGCTTAGACAACGGGGGTGAGCAGTTCTTC. It encodes CASSLDNGGEQFF.

This chain connects TRBV10-2 to TRBJ2-1; no clear D gene. V lost 6 bases, J lost 7 bases, and 4 bases lay in between. Per the germline V gene, CDR1 is WSHSY and CDR2 is SAAADI. This CDR3 comprises 10 residues. CDR3 region: CASRRNEQFF. The CDR3 DNA reads TGCGCCAGCAGGCGTAATGAGCAGTTCTTC.

This clone was seen just once. This chain connects TRBV4-2 to TRBJ2-2; D unclear. CDR1 is LGHNA and CDR2 is YNFKEQ in the germline V gene. Between the trimmed V and J ends, which lost 3 bases and 3 bases, there was a span of 8 bases. The CDR3 is 14 amino acids. The CDR3 DNA reads TGTGCCAGCAGCCAGGAATTTTACACCGGGGAGCTGTTTTTT. This codes for CASSQEFYTGELFF.

Comments on this clone: Different DNA sequences within this sample yield the same CDR3. This sequence joins TRBV5-4 and TRBJ2-2; D perhaps matches TRBD1 (5 bases). Germline assignment: CDR1 SGHNT and CDR2 YYREEE (reference sequence). The CDR3 sequence is 14 residues long. V was shortened by 0 bases and J by 2 bases, with 5 bases between the two germline ends. CDR3 residues: CASSLGGNTGELFF. DNA of the CDR3: TGTGCCAGCAGCTTGGGGGGCAACACCGGGGAGCTGTTTTTT.

CDR3 DNA sequence: TGTGCCAGCAGCTTTGGACAGACCACAGATACGCAGTATTTT. Protein: CASSFGQTTDTQYF. The chain employs TRBV13 and TRBJ2-3, with a tentative D call TRBD1 (6 bases). Trimming took off 3 bases at V and 2 bases at J, with 9 bases between the two ends. Looked up from germline, CDR1 is PRHDT and CDR2 is FYEKMQ (reference sequence). This CDR3 has 14 residues.

This clone was counted a few times. The gene calls are TRBV7-8 and TRBJ1-2, with a weak D call TRBD1 (5 bases). V was pared by 5 bases and J by 4 bases, with 20 bases between. From germline, CDR1 is SGHVS and CDR2 FQNEAQ. The CDR3 contains 16 residues. The chain's CDR3 is CASSPPAGISGYGYTF. CDR3 sequence (DNA): TGTGCCAGCAGCCCACCCGCAGGGATTAGTGGCTATGGCTACACCTTC.